This T cell receptor (beta chain) was found in a study of somatic mutations in T cells in chronic GVHD (dated by TCRdb to the early 2020s). Sorting staining used anti-CD3, anti-CD4, anti-CD8 and a Vbeta20 antibody from the IOTest Beta Mark kit on a FACSAria III, with purity above 97%. Peripheral blood was collected in sodium heparin tubes, and mononuclear cells were isolated by Ficoll-Paque PLUS density gradient centrifugation. Before TCRbeta deep sequencing, the CD4+ Vbeta20+, CD4+ Vbeta20-, and CD8+ T cell fractions were FACS-sorted. V gives up 4 bases and J gives up 2 bases, and the segment between their germline ends measures 18 bases. For CDR1 and CDR2, the germline V gene lists MDHEN and SYDVKM. The cysteine opens and the phenylalanine closes a CDR3 of 16 amino acids. Just CDR3 DNA is preserved here, 48 bases in frame from base 1. Genomic DNA was isolated and then used for the TCRbeta deep sequencing. TCRbeta CDR3 sequencing and initial data processing were performed with the immunoSEQ assay as a commercial service. The paper's processing steps were these. Reads were demultiplexed, adapter and primer sequences were removed, similar clones were merged by frequency-ratio clustering, and V, D, J genes were annotated with IMGT. TCRdb holds this immuneACCESS table with in-frame rearrangements only. Some clones are missing; in checked studies, unresolved V genes explain under half, and the rest has no known cause. That table furnishes V, J and clone size, whereas the DNA furnished D and trimming. The sample has 12,000 to 15,000 clones on record, approximately 80% of them singletons. Less than 40% of the sample belongs to the ten largest clones.

As concerns this clone: Its antigen is still unknown. Base qualities are not recorded, but no much larger clone differs from it by a single base.

This sequence uses TRBV28 and TRBJ2-7; the D gene is possibly TRBD1, with 5 bases matching. Sequenced input: Vbeta20-negative CD4+ T cells from blood. The sample's cell subset or site label, in plain terms: CD4+ T cells sorted as TCR Vbeta20 negative by flow cytometry. The TCR comes from a male patient in his forties or fifties with chronic graft-versus-host disease. Where a transplant has occurred, the graft donor may have supplied some of the T cells. The CDR3 region: CASSSGAGQGPYEQYF. Read as DNA, the sequence is TGTGCCAGCAGTTCTGGCGCTGGGCAGGGCCCCTACGAGCAGTACTTC.